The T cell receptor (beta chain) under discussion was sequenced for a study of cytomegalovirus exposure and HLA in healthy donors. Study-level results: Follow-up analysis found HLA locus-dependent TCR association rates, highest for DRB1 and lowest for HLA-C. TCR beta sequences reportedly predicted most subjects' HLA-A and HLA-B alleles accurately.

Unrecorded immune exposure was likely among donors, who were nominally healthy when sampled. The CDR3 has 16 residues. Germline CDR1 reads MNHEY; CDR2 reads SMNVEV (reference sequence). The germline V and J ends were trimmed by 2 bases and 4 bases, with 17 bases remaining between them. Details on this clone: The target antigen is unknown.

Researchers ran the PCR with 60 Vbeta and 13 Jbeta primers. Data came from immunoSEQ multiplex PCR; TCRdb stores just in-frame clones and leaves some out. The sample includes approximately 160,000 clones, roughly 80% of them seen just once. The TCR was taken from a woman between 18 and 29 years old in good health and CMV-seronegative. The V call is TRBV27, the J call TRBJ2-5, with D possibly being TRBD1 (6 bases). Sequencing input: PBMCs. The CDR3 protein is CASSLMGAGLRETQYF. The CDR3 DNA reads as TGTGCCAGCAGTTTAATGGGGGCTGGGCTCCGAGAGACCCAGTACTTC.